What follows describes a single T cell receptor beta chain. The antigen is not known. This record comes from a study of cytomegalovirus exposure and HLA in healthy donors. Findings and limits, study-wide: TCR beta chains numbering approximately 150 were designated cytomegalovirus-associated. Later work found that TCR association rates differed between HLA loci; DRB1 had the most and HLA-C the fewest.

13 Jbeta primers and 60 Vbeta primers were used for the PCR. Sequenced by immunoSEQ multiplex PCR; TCRdb stores in-frame clones only, minus some. The table records 300,000 or so clones, 80% to 90% of them present only once. The V segment lost 4 bases and the J segment 6 bases; nucleotides outside the gene matches: 6. The germline V gene encodes CDR1 SGHRS and CDR2 YFSETQ. The CDR3 sequence is 13 residues long. Healthy individuals who donated bone marrow served as the donors. Donors were ostensibly healthy at sampling, although undocumented immune exposures were probable. The chain links TRBV5-1 to TRBJ2-7, with 8 nucleotides matching TRBD1. The receptor was isolated from a woman in her forties in good health and CMV-seropositive. The material sequenced was PBMCs. The CDR3 protein is CASSPGQGSEQYF. In DNA, the CDR3 is TGCGCCAGCAGCCCTGGACAGGGTAGCGAGCAGTACTTC.